The T cell receptor (beta chain) under discussion was sequenced for a study of a mutant IDH1 vaccine in newly diagnosed glioma. TCRdb's copy holds only in-frame clones and misses some; the assay was immunoSEQ multiplex PCR. The sample lists fewer than 45,000 clones, 75% to 90% occurring once. The time point is: week 35, safety follow-up. Vaccine doses each comprised 300 ug of mutant IDH1 20-mer peptide, with topical imiquimod. J lost 6 bases, V lost 6 bases, and 6 bases had no gene match. Germline V lookup: CDR1 SQVTM, CDR2 ANQGSEA. The CDR3 sequence is 12 residues long. As for this clone: Its specificity is unknown.

The receptor's source is a man aged 40-50 years with glioma. Sequenced material: PBMCs, taken from a glioma patient whose treatment included an IDH1 peptide vaccine. The gene calls are TRBV29-1 and TRBJ2-3; 7 bases fit TRBD1. CDR3 DNA sequence: TGCAGCGTCGCCGACAGGGAGGATACGCAGTATTTT. It codes for CSVADREDTQYF.